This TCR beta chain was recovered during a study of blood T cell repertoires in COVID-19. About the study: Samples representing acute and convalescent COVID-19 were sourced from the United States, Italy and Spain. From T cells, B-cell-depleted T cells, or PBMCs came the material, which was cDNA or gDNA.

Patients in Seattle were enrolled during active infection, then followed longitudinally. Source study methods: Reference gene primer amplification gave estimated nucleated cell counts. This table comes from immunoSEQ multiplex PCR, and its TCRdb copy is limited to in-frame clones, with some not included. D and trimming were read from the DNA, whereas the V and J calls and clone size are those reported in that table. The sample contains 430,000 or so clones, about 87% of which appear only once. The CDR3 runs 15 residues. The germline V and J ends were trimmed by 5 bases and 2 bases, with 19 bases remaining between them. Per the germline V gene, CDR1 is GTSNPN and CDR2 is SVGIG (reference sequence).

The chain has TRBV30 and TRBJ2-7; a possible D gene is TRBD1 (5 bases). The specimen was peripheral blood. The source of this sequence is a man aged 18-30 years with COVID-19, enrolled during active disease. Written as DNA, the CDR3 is TGTGCCTGGGAGAGTGGTCTCCAGGGTGCCTACGAGCAGTACTTC. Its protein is CAWESGLQGAYEQYF.